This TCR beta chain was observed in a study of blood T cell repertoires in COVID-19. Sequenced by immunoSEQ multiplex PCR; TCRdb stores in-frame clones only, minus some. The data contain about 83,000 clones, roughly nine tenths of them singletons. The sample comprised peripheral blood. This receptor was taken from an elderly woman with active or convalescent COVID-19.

CDR3 sequence reads: CASSSGQLSNQPQHF. The CDR3 DNA sequence: TGTGCCAGCAGCTCGGGACAGCTTAGCAATCAGCCCCAGCATTTT. The rearrangement joins TRBV6-5 to TRBJ1-5; 7 bases agree with TRBD1. The trim removed 6 bases at V and 0 bases at J, leaving 5 bases unmatched. From germline, CDR1 is MNHEY and CDR2 SVGAGI. CDR3 length: 15 amino acids.